The 3 T cell receptor beta chains below all came from one sample that was sequenced in a study of blood T cell repertoires in COVID-19. Sequencing used immunoSEQ multiplex PCR; TCRdb keeps in-frame clones, though not all of them. There are about 380,000 clones in the sample; 90% occur only once, and approximately 6.2% lies in the top ten. Sequencing was carried out using peripheral blood. The origin of the receptors is a man aged 18 to 35 with active or convalescent COVID-19.

The rearrangement uses TRBV4-1 and TRBJ2-3; 7 bases agree with TRBD2. Germline V gene sequence: CDR1 MGHRA, CDR2 YSYEKL. Trimming cost V 1 base and J 5 bases; bases outside gene matches: 6. The CDR3 has 15 residues. This chain's CDR3 is CASSQVGGGEDTQYF. CDR3 nucleotides: TGCGCCAGCAGCCAAGTGGGTGGGGGGGAAGATACGCAGTATTTT.

This clone came up once. The chain carries TRBV27 and TRBJ1-3; D uncertain. The ends were cut back, 5 bases at V and 0 bases at J, with 8 bases in the middle. Germline V gives CDR1 MNHEY, CDR2 SMNVEV (reference sequence). The CDR3 covers 14 residues. The CDR3, as DNA: TGTGCCAGCAGTGAGGTCTTCTCTGGAAACACCATATATTTT. It yields the protein CASSEVFSGNTIYF.

This chain joins TRBV10-3 and TRBJ1-5, with TRBD1 matching 9 bases. Germline assignment: CDR1 ENHRY and CDR2 SYGVKD. This CDR3 is 15 amino acids long. V was clipped by 6 bases and J by 1 base; unmatched bases: 4. Here the CDR3 DNA reads TGTGCCATCAGAAGCGGGACAGGGAGCAATCAGCCCCAGCATTTT. This sequence encodes CAIRSGTGSNQPQHF.